A single sample gave rise to the 7 T cell receptor beta chains below, sequenced in a study of T cells in Graves' hyperthyroidism and ophthalmopathy. RNA transcripts yielded amplified TCR beta CDR3 regions. HTBI primers were employed in a first-round RT-PCR of the TCR CDR3. Via MiXCR, TCRdb re-called the multiplex PCR reads, giving one row per CDR3 protein. The data contain roughly 550,000 distinct CDR3 sequences, about 16% of them seen just once; the ten biggest clones take up around 28%. The sequencing input was blood. These receptors originate from a woman in her twenties or thirties with Graves' ophthalmopathy.

This clonotype showed up just a few times. The J gene is TRBJ1-5, the V gene TRBV15, with D hard to call. Deletions cut 4 bases from V and 2 bases from J, with 15 bases between. CDR1 LNHNV and CDR2 YYDKDF come from the germline V gene (reference sequence). The CDR3 runs to 16 residues. Written as DNA, the CDR3 is TGTGCCACCAGCAATCCCGCCTCCGCCGGCAATCAGCCCCAGCATTTT. Translated: CATSNPASAGNQPQHF.

This clonotype was recorded a few times. The chain couples TRBV7-3 to TRBJ2-1; D is unresolved. V lost 5 bases to trimming and J lost 4 bases, with 15 bases between them. Per germline, CDR1 SGHTA and CDR2 FQGTGA. The CDR3 extends over 15 amino acids. The CDR3 DNA sequence: TGTGCCAGCAGCCCTGCTTCGGGTCTTTACAATGAGCAGTTCTTC. It encodes CASSPASGLYNEQFF.

The J gene is TRBJ2-7, the V gene TRBV20-1, with 7 bases fitting TRBD2. After removal of 2 bases from V and 2 bases from J, the junction contained 6 bases not matched to a gene. This CDR3 is built from 14 residues. The V gene's germline CDR1 is DFQATT and CDR2 SNEGSKA (reference sequence). CDR3 DNA: TGCAGTGCTAGACCCCGGGAGGACCCCTACGAGCAGTACTTC. Translation gives CSARPREDPYEQYF.

The chain has TRBV7-8 and TRBJ1-5; D not resolved. Germline-derived CDR1 and CDR2 are SGHVS and FQNEAQ. Trimming removed 1 base at V and 0 bases at J, with 10 bases between. The CDR3 covers 16 residues. The DNA for the CDR3 is TGTGCCAGCAGCTTAGGGAGCAGAAATAGCAATCAGCCCCAGCATTTT. Protein sequence: CASSLGSRNSNQPQHF.

CDR3 amino acids: CSQGGWDRGGPEQYF. CDR3 in DNA: TGCAGTCAAGGCGGTTGGGACAGGGGGGGACCCGAGCAGTACTTC. This chain joins TRBV20-1 and TRBJ2-7, with 11 bases matching TRBD1. V gave up 8 bases and J gave up 6 bases; unmatched junction bases: 15. This CDR3 has 15 residues. In germline, CDR1 is DFQATT, CDR2 SNEGSKA (reference sequence).

This clonotype was observed a handful of times. The chain combines TRBV12-3 or TRBV12-4 with TRBJ2-2; 15 bases align to TRBD2. The trim removed 4 bases at V and 3 bases at J, leaving 9 bases unmatched. The CDR3 covers 19 residues. In DNA, the CDR3 is TGTGCCAGCAGTTCTGGGACTAGCGGGAGGCCGGTGGACACCGGGGAGCTGTTTTTT. It is translated as CASSSGTSGRPVDTGELFF.

This clonotype was observed at least ten times. This chain uses TRBV12-3 or TRBV12-4 with TRBJ1-1, with a tentative D call TRBD1 (5 bases). The CDR3 has 14 amino acids. The V end was cut by 3 bases, the J end by 1 base, with 9 bases between. The CDR3 bases are TGTGCCAGCAGTTTGGGGCTGGCGAACACTGAAGCTTTCTTT. Translating it yields CASSLGLANTEAFF.